The clone carrying this T cell receptor beta chain was found a few times. Its target is unknown. These data come from a study of CD8+ T cells in alopecia areata. Regarding the study as a whole: Affected scalp, especially in alopecia totalis/universalis, had a higher clonality than normal scalp did. Scalp samples also yield sequences of resident alphabeta T cells from normal skin.

Lesional scalp tissue (obtained by punch biopsy) and peripheral blood were collected from alopecia areata patients. Isolated RNA was reverse transcribed into cDNA used as the sequencing template. Profiled with immunoSEQ multiplex PCR; TCRdb holds only in-frame clones, not every one. The sample yields 110,000 to 150,000 clones, 40% to 65% seen once. The germline gives CDR1 GTSNPN, CDR2 SVGIG (reference sequence). The CDR3 is 14 residues long. V lost 5 bases to trimming and J lost 4 bases, with 16 bases between them. This sequence originates from a human donor with alopecia areata. Here the sequenced sample was CD4+ T cells sorted from blood, taken at week 0. The chain is built from TRBV30 and TRBJ2-3; D gene ambiguous. In DNA form, the CDR3 reads TGTGCCTGGTCCTGGCTCATACCCCCAGATACGCAGTATTTT. This encodes CAWSWLIPPDTQYF.